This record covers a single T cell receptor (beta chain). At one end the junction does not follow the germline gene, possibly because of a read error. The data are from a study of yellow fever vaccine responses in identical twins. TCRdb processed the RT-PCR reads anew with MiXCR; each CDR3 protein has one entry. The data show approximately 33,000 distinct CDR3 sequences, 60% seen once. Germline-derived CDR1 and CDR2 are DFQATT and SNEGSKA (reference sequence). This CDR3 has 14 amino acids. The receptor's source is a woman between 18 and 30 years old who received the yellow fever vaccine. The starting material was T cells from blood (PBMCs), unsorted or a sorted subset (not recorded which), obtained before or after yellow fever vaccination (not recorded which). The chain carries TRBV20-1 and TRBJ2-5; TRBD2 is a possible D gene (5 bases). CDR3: CSATPVGLGETQDF. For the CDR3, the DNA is TGCAGTGCTACCCCCGTGGGCCTCGGGGAGACCCAGGACTTC.